The next 30 T cell receptor beta chains were all read from a single sample in a study of shared clonotypes between healthy human individuals. Produced via immunoSEQ multiplex PCR; TCRdb's table is partial and in-frame only. Here the sample spans about 480,000 clones, about 79% being singletons. Sequencing was performed on PBMCs. These receptors all stem from a woman in her thirties or forties in good health. Some clones in this sample may be carry-over from other donors' samples.

This clone was recorded many times. The chain combines TRBV10-2 with TRBJ2-5; D tentatively reads TRBD1 or TRBD2 (5 bases each). The DNA end lines up better with TRBJ2-7; the J call may be wrong. The CDR3 loop spans 15 amino acids. Germline V gene sequence: CDR1 WSHSY, CDR2 SAAADI. The CDR3 DNA sequence: TGCGCCAGCGGGGGAATTTGGGGAAACTCCTACGAGCAGTACTTC. Translation gives CASGGIWGNSYEQYF.

The V gene is TRBV13, the J gene TRBJ2-7; D gene ambiguous. The CDR3 has 13 residues. V gave up 5 bases and J gave up 3 bases, with 11 bases separating them. Germline assignment: CDR1 PRHDT and CDR2 FYEKMQ (reference sequence). In nucleotides, the CDR3 is TGTGCCAGCAGCCCCTACCGTCACTACGAGCAGTACTTC. Its translation: CASSPYRHYEQYF.

Note on this clone: Other DNA sequences of this sample code for an identical CDR3. V gene TRBV19 combines with J gene TRBJ2-7, with 7 bases fitting TRBD1. V shed 8 bases and J 0 bases; nucleotides not matched to a gene: 7. Germline CDR1 is LNHDA and CDR2 is SQIVND (reference sequence). The CDR3 covers 14 residues. The CDR3 spells CASSRGGSSYEQYF. In DNA form, the CDR3 reads TGTGCCAGTTCGAGAGGGGGCAGCTCCTACGAGCAGTACTTC.

This clone was observed at least ten times. This rearrangement joins TRBV5-1 to TRBJ1-1, with D possibly being TRBD1 (6 bases). V dropped 0 bases and J dropped 11 bases, with 14 bases sitting between them. The CDR3 has 13 residues. Germline V gene sequence: CDR1 SGHRS, CDR2 YFSETQ. This CDR3 reads CASSLGTEGIAFF. CDR3 bases: TGCGCCAGCAGCTTGGGGACAGAGGGAATCGCTTTCTTT. The full variable domain, completed using reference TRBV5-1 and TRBJ1-1, is KAGVTQTPRYLIKTRGQQVTLSCSPISGHRSVSWYQQTPGQGLQFLFEYFSETQRNKGNFPGRFSGRQFSNSRSEMNVSTLELGDSALYLCASSLGTEGIAFFGQGTRLTVV.

The gene calls are TRBV7-2 and TRBJ2-4; D is ambiguous. Germline V gives CDR1 SGHTA, CDR2 FQGNSA. Between the trimmed V and J ends, which lost 1 base and 4 bases, there was a span of 8 bases. The length of the CDR3 is 14 residues. Here the CDR3 DNA reads TGTGCCAGCAGCTTAGGATCGGAAAAAAACATTCAGTACTTC. Its protein product is CASSLGSEKNIQYF.

The chain joins TRBV29-1 to TRBJ2-1; D perhaps matches TRBD2 (6 bases). With 4 bases removed from V and 2 bases from J, the gap between germline ends came to 9 bases. Germline V gene lookup returns CDR1 SQVTM and CDR2 ANQGSEA. The CDR3 extends over 13 amino acids. CDR3 amino acids: CSVGGLTYNEQFF. Here the CDR3 DNA reads TGCAGCGTTGGGGGACTGACCTACAATGAGCAGTTCTTC.

The genes are TRBV5-1 and TRBJ2-5; no firm D call. Trimming took off 0 bases at V and 3 bases at J, with 6 bases between the two ends. The CDR3 extends over 13 amino acids. CDR1 is SGHRS and CDR2 is YFSETQ in the germline V gene. CDR3 coding DNA: TGCGCCAGCAGCTTGGTTGGTAAAGAGACCCAGTACTTC. Residues: CASSLVGKETQYF.

This clone occurred many times. The J gene is TRBJ2-2, the V gene TRBV29-1; 7 nucleotides line up with TRBD2. The CDR3 is 13 residues long. V was pared by 7 bases and J by 0 bases, with 2 bases of the junction left unmatched. CDR1 is SQVTM, CDR2 ANQGSEA, per germline. The CDR3 reads CSATSANTGELFF. In DNA, the CDR3 is TGCAGCGCAACTAGCGCGAACACCGGGGAGCTGTTTTTT.

In its sample, this clone was seen a few times. The rearrangement links TRBV19 to TRBJ2-1; TRBD2 aligns across 13 bases. Germline V lookup: CDR1 LNHDA, CDR2 SQIVND (reference sequence). The CDR3 consists of 15 residues. The V segment lost 4 bases and the J segment 8 bases; nucleotides outside the gene matches: 5. The CDR3 DNA is TGTGCCAGTAGTACGACTAGCGGGAGGAGAGATGAGCAGTTCTTC. This sequence encodes CASSTTSGRRDEQFF.

The rearrangement joins TRBV9 to TRBJ2-2; 8 bases map to TRBD2. The CDR3 is 18 amino acids. V dropped 0 bases and J dropped 8; count of bases not matched to a gene: 15. Germline V CDR1 and CDR2: SGDLS, YYNGEE. The CDR3 region is CASSVATGLGREVGELFF. DNA of the CDR3: TGTGCCAGCAGCGTAGCGACCGGACTTGGGCGGGAGGTTGGGGAGCTGTTTTTT.

This chain uses TRBV10-3 with TRBJ2-1, with 12 bases fitting TRBD2. The V segment lost 11 bases and the J segment 8 bases; nucleotides outside the gene matches: 10. This CDR3 region has 14 residues. Germline V lookup: CDR1 ENHRY, CDR2 SYGVKD. The CDR3 is CAAALAGGSDEQFF. As DNA, the CDR3 is TGTGCCGCCGCCCTAGCGGGAGGGAGCGATGAGCAGTTCTTC.

The V call is TRBV7-2, the J call TRBJ1-1; D unclear. V dropped 5 bases and J dropped 0 bases, with 10 bases sitting between them. Germline-derived CDR1 and CDR2 are SGHTA and FQGNSA. This CDR3 comprises 14 residues. The CDR3 spells CASSPQRMNTEAFF. The CDR3 nucleotides are TGTGCCAGCAGCCCACAGCGCATGAACACTGAAGCTTTCTTT. Filled out from reference TRBV7-2 and TRBJ1-1, the complete variable domain reads GAGVSQSPSNKVTEKGKDVELRCDPISGHTALYWYRQSLGQGLEFLIYFQGNSAPDKSGLPSDRFSAERTGGSVSTLTIQRTQQEDSAVYLCASSPQRMNTEAFFGQGTRLTVV.

This clone showed up just once. The chain has TRBV27 and TRBJ2-7; 7 bases line up with TRBD1. The germline CDR1 and CDR2 sequences are MNHEY and SMNVEV (reference sequence). This CDR3 spans 13 amino acids. V lost 1 base to trimming and J lost 6 bases; unmatched junction nucleotides: 3. CDR3 amino acids: CASSLLTGSEQYF. CDR3 coding DNA: TGTGCCAGCAGTTTATTGACAGGGTCCGAGCAGTACTTC.

To note about this clone: One end of the junction varies from germline; a read error may be responsible. V and J are TRBV6-5 and TRBJ1-3; TRBD1 might be the D (5 bases). Germline CDR1 is MNHEY and CDR2 is SVGAGI. The CDR3 consists of 15 residues. The CDR3 spells CASSYRRQSGNTMYF. CDR3 nucleotides: TGTGCCAGCAGTTACCGGAGACAGTCTGGAAACACCATGTATTTT.

This chain links TRBV29-1 with TRBJ2-1, with TRBD2 identical over 12 bases. V was clipped by 1 base and J by 0 bases; unmatched bases: 7. From germline, CDR1 is SQVTM and CDR2 ANQGSEA. The CDR3 runs to 18 residues. The CDR3 DNA reads TGCAGCGTTGAAGGGACTAGCGGGATTCTGGGCTCCTACAATGAGCAGTTCTTC. Protein product: CSVEGTSGILGSYNEQFF.

Details on this clone: Other nucleotide sequences in the sample specify the same CDR3. This rearrangement joins TRBV6-5 to TRBJ1-2; TRBD1 matches 7 bases. The CDR3 runs to 12 residues. From germline, CDR1 is MNHEY and CDR2 SVGAGI. V gave up 5 bases and J gave up 8 bases; unmatched junction bases: 5. The CDR3 region has the DNA TGTGCCAGCAGTCCGACAGGGTACGGCTACACCTTC. Its protein product is CASSPTGYGYTF.

Only one count was recorded for this clone. The rearrangement joins TRBV12-5 to TRBJ2-2; D possibly corresponds to TRBD1 (5 bases). The CDR3 is 16 amino acids. Trimming took 4 bases from V and 2 from J, leaving 14 bases between them. Germline V gives CDR1 LGHNT, CDR2 FRNRAP. The CDR3 sequence is CASGSRQTLNTGELFF. CDR3 in DNA: TGTGCTAGTGGTTCTCGACAGACTTTAAACACCGGGGAGCTGTTTTTT.

The chain joins TRBV11-2 to TRBJ2-7, with D perhaps matching TRBD1 or TRBD2 (5 bases each). Trimming cost V 3 bases and J 3 bases, with 15 bases left between them. The germline gives CDR1 SGHAT, CDR2 FQNNGV. This CDR3 comprises 15 residues. CDR3 coding DNA: TGTGCCAGCAGCTTCTTACTCTGGGGGAACTACGAGCAGTACTTC. Its protein product is CASSFLLWGNYEQYF.

Turning to this clone: Different DNA sequences within this sample yield the same CDR3. The rearrangement joins TRBV7-2 to TRBJ2-7, with D uncertain. V was clipped by 1 base and J by 6 bases, with 7 bases between them. CDR3 length: 12 residues. Germline CDR1 is SGHTA and CDR2 is FQGNSA. The chain's CDR3 is CASSLGGREQYF. DNA for the CDR3: TGTGCCAGCAGCTTAGGCGGACGCGAGCAGTACTTC.

This chain joins TRBV29-1 and TRBJ2-5, with D possibly TRBD2 on 5 matching bases. CDR1 and CDR2 from the germline V gene are SQVTM and ANQGSEA. This CDR3 contains 12 residues. V lost 1 base and J lost 5, with 8 bases in between. In nucleotides, the CDR3 is TGCAGCGTTGAAGGGGCGGGCGAGACCCAGTACTTC. Its translation: CSVEGAGETQYF.

This clone was observed a single time. V is TRBV7-6 and J is TRBJ2-1; D gene unclear. V gave up 2 bases and J gave up 8 bases, with 16 bases separating them. The CDR3 consists of 15 residues. In germline, CDR1 is SGHVS, CDR2 FNYEAQ. In DNA form, the CDR3 reads TGTGCCAGCAGCTTAAGGCTAGAGGTTCGCCATGAGCAGTTCTTC. Translation: CASSLRLEVRHEQFF. The full variable domain, completed using reference TRBV7-6 and TRBJ2-1, is GAGVSQSPRYKVTKRGQDVALRCDPISGHVSLYWYRQALGQGPEFLTYFNYEAQQDKSGLPNDRFSAERPEGSISTLTIQRTEQRDSAMYRCASSLRLEVRHEQFFGPGTRLTVL.

The table lists this clone with a few counts. The chain is built from TRBV30 and TRBJ1-4, with D perhaps matching TRBD1 (5 bases). This CDR3 is 15 amino acids long. V gave up 0 bases and J gave up 8 bases, with 16 bases separating them. CDR1 and CDR2 (germline): GTSNPN, SVGIG (reference sequence). CDR3 protein: CAWSVEGGVGEKLFF. In DNA form, the CDR3 reads TGTGCCTGGAGTGTTGAGGGAGGGGTAGGGGAAAAACTGTTTTTT.

This chain uses TRBV5-6 with TRBJ1-5; no firm D call. Germline V CDR1 and CDR2: SGHDT, YYEEEE. CDR3 size: 16 residues. V was trimmed by 3 bases and J by 0 bases, leaving 13 bases between them. The CDR3 here is CASSSQHVYSNQPQHF. CDR3 DNA: TGTGCCAGCAGCTCCCAACACGTTTATAGCAATCAGCCCCAGCATTTT.

The chain joins TRBV11-2 to TRBJ2-4; 10 bases align to TRBD2. The V gene's germline CDR1 is SGHAT and CDR2 FQNNGV. CDR3 length: 16 amino acids. Trimming took 2 bases from V and 3 from J; bases not matched to a gene: 4. The CDR3: CASSLQREGVKNIQYF. CDR3 DNA sequence: TGTGCCAGCAGCTTACAGCGGGAGGGCGTCAAAAACATTCAGTACTTC.

This clone occurred a few times. The identical CDR3 is also encoded by other nucleotide sequences in the sample. The gene calls are TRBV7-9 and TRBJ2-7; D is unclear. There are 12 residues in the CDR3. The germline V gene has CDR1 SEHNR and CDR2 FQNEAQ (reference sequence). Trimming took off 1 base at V and 4 bases at J, with 5 bases between the two ends. CDR3 in DNA: TGTGCCAGCAGCTTAGTCGGGTACGAGCAGTACTTC. Amino acid sequence: CASSLVGYEQYF. The full variable domain, completed using reference TRBV7-9 and TRBJ2-7, is DTGVSQNPRHKITKRGQNVTFRCDPISEHNRLYWYRQTLGQGPEFLTYFQNEAQLEKSRLLSDRFSAERPKGSFSTLEIQRTEQGDSAMYLCASSLVGYEQYFGPGTRLTVT.

This rearrangement joins TRBV19 to TRBJ1-3; D ambiguous. The CDR3 extends over 13 amino acids. The V gene lost 6 bases and the J gene lost 1 base, with 7 bases spanning the gap. Germline CDR1 is LNHDA and CDR2 is SQIVND (reference sequence). CDR3 in amino acids: CASRPGSGNTIYF. In DNA form, the CDR3 reads TGTGCCAGTAGACCAGGATCTGGAAACACCATATATTTT.

The V and J genes are TRBV28 and TRBJ1-4; weak D call: TRBD1 (5 bases). CDR1 is MDHEN and CDR2 is SYDVKM in the germline V gene. The CDR3 spans 16 residues. Trimming took 4 bases from V and 5 from J, leaving 17 bases between them. CDR3 sequence (DNA): TGTGCCAGCAGTTCGAAAGGGGTCCGGGGAAATGAAAAACTGTTTTTT. It encodes CASSSKGVRGNEKLFF.

The rearrangement joins TRBV18 to TRBJ2-5; perhaps TRBD1 as D (6 bases). V lost 4 bases and J 2 bases, leaving 11 bases between the germline ends. CDR3 size: 14 residues. Germline V gene data show CDR1 as KGHSH and CDR2 as LQKENI. CDR3: CASSRTGWQETQYF. The CDR3 bases are TGTGCCAGCTCACGTACAGGGTGGCAAGAGACCCAGTACTTC.

The chain carries TRBV19 and TRBJ1-2, with 7 bases lining up with TRBD1. The trim removed 6 bases at V and 8 bases at J, leaving 15 bases unmatched. CDR1 is LNHDA and CDR2 is SQIVND in the germline V gene (reference sequence). The CDR3 is 15 amino acids. The CDR3 DNA reads TGTGCCAGTAGCCCACAGGGGACCCATCGGGGGGGCTACACCTTC. Residues: CASSPQGTHRGGYTF.

The chain employs TRBV27 and TRBJ2-1; 10 nucleotides align to TRBD2. V dropped 2 bases and J dropped 8; count of bases not matched to a gene: 3. CDR3 size: 14 residues. The V gene's germline CDR1 is MNHEY and CDR2 SMNVEV (reference sequence). The CDR3 nucleotides are TGTGCCAGCAGTTTAGGGCTAGCGGGAGATGAGCAGTTCTTC. Amino acids: CASSLGLAGDEQFF.